What follows describes a single T cell receptor (beta chain). It has no known antigen specificity. No much larger clone exists at a distance of one base, and base qualities are not known. The immunoSEQ Assay, a bias-controlled multiplex PCR, was used to amplify TCRbeta CDR3 regions from genomic DNA. The authors processed their data as follows. The number of nucleated cells in each sample was estimated from the amplification of reference gene primers within the assay. Sequence reads were collapsed and filtered to measure the absolute abundance of every unique TCRbeta CDR3 rearrangement. For each sample, productive Simpson clonality was calculated as the square root of Simpson's diversity index over productive rearrangements. In TCRdb, the immuneACCESS table is reduced to in-frame sequences with V and J assigned. These tables do not hold every clone; where another copy was compared, an unresolved V gene accounts for under half, and the others remain unexplained. The DNA was the basis for D and trimming; V, J and clone size are from that table. A total of roughly 97,000 clones appear in this sample, almost 85% of them only once. 8.5% to 12% of the sample is taken by the ten largest.

These data come from a study of blood T cell repertoires in COVID-19 (dated by TCRdb to the early 2020s). Turning to the overall study: The collaborator samples originated in the United States, Italy and Spain and spanned the acute and convalescent phases of COVID-19. The repertoires were released in a freely available public database intended as a resource for research on the immune response to SARS-CoV-2. The material from the prospective study consisted of cDNA or gDNA derived from T cells, B-cell-depleted T cells, or PBMCs. Subjects who had been exposed to COVID-19, were actively infected with it, or had recovered from it provided the deeply sampled blood TCRbeta repertoires that made up the dataset. The samples were drawn from the first 160 participants of the ongoing ImmuneRACE study and from about 1,200 subjects provided by 6 global collaborators. Where HLA class I and class II types were available, the types were taken from metadata supplied by the sample provider, not from assay-based typing. The sample metadata nearly always contained a de-identified subject ID, COVID-19 status, age in years and sex.

Points the paper makes about the study in general: Clinical and demographic metadata were provided uncurated, with the amount varying by source and participant.

Each collaborating institution followed its own protocols to collect whole blood in K2EDTA tubes. Collaborator samples were shipped for TCRbeta analysis as frozen whole blood, isolated PBMCs, or DNA extracted from either sample type. The clonotype originates from a man aged 65 to 79 with acute or convalescent COVID-19. Sequencing was carried out using peripheral blood.

The CDR3 protein is CASRRGNTEAFF. The DNA reads as follows: TGTGCCAGCAGGCGGGGGAACACTGAAGCTTTCTTT. The chain uses TRBV6-5 and TRBJ1-1; no confident D gene assignment can be made. CDR3 length: 12 amino acids, cysteine to phenylalanine. The entry retains the CDR3 DNA only, 36 bases that are in frame from base 1. V gives up 6 bases and J gives up 1 base, and the segment between their germline ends measures 6 bases. Via the germline V gene, CDR1 is MNHEY and CDR2 SVGAGI.